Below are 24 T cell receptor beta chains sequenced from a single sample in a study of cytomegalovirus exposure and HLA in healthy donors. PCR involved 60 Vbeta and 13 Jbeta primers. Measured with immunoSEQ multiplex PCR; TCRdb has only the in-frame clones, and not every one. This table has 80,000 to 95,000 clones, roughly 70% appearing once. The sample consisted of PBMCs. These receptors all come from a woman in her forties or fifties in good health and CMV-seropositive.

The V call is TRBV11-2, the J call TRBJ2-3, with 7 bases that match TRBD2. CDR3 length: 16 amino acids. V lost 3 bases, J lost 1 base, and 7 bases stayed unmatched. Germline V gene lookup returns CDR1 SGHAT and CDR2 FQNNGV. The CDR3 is CASSFGGGGGTDTQYF. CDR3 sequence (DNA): TGTGCCAGCAGCTTTGGGGGTGGGGGGGGCACAGATACGCAGTATTTT. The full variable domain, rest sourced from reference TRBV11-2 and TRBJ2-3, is EAGVAQSPRYKIIEKRQSVAFWCNPISGHATLYWYQQILGQGPKLLIQFQNNGVVDDSQLPKDRFSAERLKGVDSTLKIQPAKLEDSAVYLCASSFGGGGGTDTQYFGPGTRLTVL.

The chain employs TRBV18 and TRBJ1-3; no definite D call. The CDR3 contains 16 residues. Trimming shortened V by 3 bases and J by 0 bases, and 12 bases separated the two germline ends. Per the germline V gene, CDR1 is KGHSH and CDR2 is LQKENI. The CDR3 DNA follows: TGTGCCAGCTCACCCAACAGCCTTTACTCTGGAAACACCATATATTTT. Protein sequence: CASSPNSLYSGNTIYF.

The CDR3 loop reads CASSGTGALAEAFF. CDR3 nucleotide sequence: TGTGCCAGCAGCGGGACAGGGGCCCTAGCTGAAGCTTTCTTT. The chain links TRBV28 to TRBJ1-1; 10 bases are a match to TRBD1. The CDR3 sequence is 14 residues long. Germline CDR1 and CDR2: MDHEN and SYDVKM. Trimming removed 6 bases from V and 6 bases from J; junction bases left unmatched: 7.

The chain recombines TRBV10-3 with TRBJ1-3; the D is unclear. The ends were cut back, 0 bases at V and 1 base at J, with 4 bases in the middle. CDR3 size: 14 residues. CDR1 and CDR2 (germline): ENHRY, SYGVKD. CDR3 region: CAISESTSGNTIYF. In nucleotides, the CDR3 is TGTGCCATCAGTGAGTCGACATCTGGAAACACCATATATTTT.

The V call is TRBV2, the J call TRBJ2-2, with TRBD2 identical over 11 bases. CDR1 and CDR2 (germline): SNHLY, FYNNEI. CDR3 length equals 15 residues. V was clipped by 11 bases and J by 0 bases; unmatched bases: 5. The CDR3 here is CAGDSGRANTGELFF. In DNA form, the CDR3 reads TGTGCCGGGGATAGCGGGAGGGCGAACACCGGGGAGCTGTTTTTT.

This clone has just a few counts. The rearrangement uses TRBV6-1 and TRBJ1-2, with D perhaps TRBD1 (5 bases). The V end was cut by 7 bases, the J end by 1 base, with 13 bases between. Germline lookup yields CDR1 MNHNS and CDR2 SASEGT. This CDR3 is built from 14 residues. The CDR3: CASTLQTVNYGYTF. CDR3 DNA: TGTGCCAGCACCCTGCAGACAGTTAACTATGGCTACACCTTC.

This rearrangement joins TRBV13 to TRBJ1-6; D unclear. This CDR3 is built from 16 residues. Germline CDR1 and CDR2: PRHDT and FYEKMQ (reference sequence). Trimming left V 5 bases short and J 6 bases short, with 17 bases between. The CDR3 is CASSTYSESSNSPLHF. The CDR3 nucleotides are TGTGCCAGCAGCACTTACTCCGAGAGTTCTAATTCACCCCTCCACTTT.

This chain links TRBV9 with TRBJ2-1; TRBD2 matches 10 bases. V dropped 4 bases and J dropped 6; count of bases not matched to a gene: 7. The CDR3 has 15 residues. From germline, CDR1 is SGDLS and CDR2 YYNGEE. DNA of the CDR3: TGTGCCAGCAGCTATAGCGGGAGGCCGGGCAATGAGCAGTTCTTC. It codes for CASSYSGRPGNEQFF. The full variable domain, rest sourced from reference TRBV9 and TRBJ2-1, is DSGVTQTPKHLITATGQRVTLRCSPRSGDLSVYWYQQSLDQGLQFLIQYYNGEERAKGNILERFSAQQFPDLHSELNLSSLELGDSALYFCASSYSGRPGNEQFFGPGTRLTVL.

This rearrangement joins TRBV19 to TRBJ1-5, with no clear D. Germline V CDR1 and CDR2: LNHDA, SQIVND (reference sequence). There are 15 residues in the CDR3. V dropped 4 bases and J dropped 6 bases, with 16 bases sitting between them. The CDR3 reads CASSRRRNSGQPQHF. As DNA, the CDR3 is TGTGCCAGTAGTAGGAGGCGGAATAGCGGTCAGCCCCAGCATTTT.

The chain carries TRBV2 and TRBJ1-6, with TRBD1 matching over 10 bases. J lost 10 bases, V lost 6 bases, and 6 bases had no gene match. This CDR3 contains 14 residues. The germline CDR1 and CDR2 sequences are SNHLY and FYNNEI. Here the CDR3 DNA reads TGTGCCAGCAGCCGGGACAGGGGCGGGTCACCCCTCCACTTT. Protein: CASSRDRGGSPLHF.

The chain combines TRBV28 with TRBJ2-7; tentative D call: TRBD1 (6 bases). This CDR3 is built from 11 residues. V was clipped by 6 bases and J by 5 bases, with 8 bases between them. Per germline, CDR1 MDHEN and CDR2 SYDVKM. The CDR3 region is CASRQGHEQYF. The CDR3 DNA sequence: TGTGCCAGCAGACAGGGCCACGAGCAGTACTTC. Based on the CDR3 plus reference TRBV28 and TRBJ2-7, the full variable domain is DVKVTQSSRYLVKRTGEKVFLECVQDMDHENMFWYRQDPGLGLRLIYFSYDVKMKEKGDIPEGYSVSREKKERFSLILESASTNQTSMYLCASRQGHEQYFGPGTRLTVT.

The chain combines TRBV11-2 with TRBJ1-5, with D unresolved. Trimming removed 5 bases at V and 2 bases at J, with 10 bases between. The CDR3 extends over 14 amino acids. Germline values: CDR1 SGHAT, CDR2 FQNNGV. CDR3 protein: CASSRGWGNQPQHF. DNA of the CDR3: TGTGCCAGCAGCCGAGGATGGGGCAATCAGCCCCAGCATTTT.

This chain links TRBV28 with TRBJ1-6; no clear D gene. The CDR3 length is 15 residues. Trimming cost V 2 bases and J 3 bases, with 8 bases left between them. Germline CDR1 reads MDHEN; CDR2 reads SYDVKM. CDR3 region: CASSLDTGYNSPLHF. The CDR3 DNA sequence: TGTGCCAGCAGTTTAGACACTGGCTATAATTCACCCCTCCACTTT.

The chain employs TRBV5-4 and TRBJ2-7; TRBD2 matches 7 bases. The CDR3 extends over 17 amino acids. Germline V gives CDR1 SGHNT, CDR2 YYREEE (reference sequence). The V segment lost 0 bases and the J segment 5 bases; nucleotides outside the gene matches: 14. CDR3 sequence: CASSLGGGVGGPNEQYF. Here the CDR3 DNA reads TGTGCCAGCAGCTTGGGCGGAGGGGTGGGAGGGCCGAACGAGCAGTACTTC.

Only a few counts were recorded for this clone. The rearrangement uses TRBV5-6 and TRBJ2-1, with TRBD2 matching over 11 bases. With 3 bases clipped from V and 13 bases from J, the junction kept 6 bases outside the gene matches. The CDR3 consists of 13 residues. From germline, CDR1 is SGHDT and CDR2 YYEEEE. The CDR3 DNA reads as TGTGCCAGCAGCTGGACCGGGACTAGCGGACAGTTCTTC. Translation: CASSWTGTSGQFF.

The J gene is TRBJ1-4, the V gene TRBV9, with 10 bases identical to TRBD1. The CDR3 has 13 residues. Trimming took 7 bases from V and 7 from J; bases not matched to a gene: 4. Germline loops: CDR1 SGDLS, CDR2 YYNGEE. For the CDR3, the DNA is TGTGCCAGCGGTCGGACAGGGGGTGAAAAACTGTTTTTT. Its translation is CASGRTGGEKLFF. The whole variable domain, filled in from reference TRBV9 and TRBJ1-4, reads DSGVTQTPKHLITATGQRVTLRCSPRSGDLSVYWYQQSLDQGLQFLIQYYNGEERAKGNILERFSAQQFPDLHSELNLSSLELGDSALYFCASGRTGGEKLFFGSGTQLSVL.

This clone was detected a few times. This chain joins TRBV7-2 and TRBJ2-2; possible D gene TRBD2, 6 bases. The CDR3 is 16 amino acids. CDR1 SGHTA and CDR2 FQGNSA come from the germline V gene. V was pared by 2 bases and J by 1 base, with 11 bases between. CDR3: CASSLTGLGNTGELFF. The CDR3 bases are TGTGCCAGCAGCTTAACGGGACTCGGGAACACCGGGGAGCTGTTTTTT. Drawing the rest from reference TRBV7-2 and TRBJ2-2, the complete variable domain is GAGVSQSPSNKVTEKGKDVELRCDPISGHTALYWYRQSLGQGLEFLIYFQGNSAPDKSGLPSDRFSAERTGGSVSTLTIQRTQQEDSAVYLCASSLTGLGNTGELFFGEGSRLTVL.

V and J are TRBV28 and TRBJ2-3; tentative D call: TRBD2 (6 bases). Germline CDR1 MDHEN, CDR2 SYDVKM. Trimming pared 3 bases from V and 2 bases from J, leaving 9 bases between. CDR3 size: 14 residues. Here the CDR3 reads CASSFAGFTDTQYF. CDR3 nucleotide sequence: TGTGCCAGCAGTTTTGCGGGATTCACAGATACGCAGTATTTT.

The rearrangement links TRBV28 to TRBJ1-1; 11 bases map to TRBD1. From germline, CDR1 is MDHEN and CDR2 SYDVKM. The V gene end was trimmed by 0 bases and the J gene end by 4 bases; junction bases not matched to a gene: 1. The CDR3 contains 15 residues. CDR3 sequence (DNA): TGTGCCAGCAGTTTATGGGACAGGGGGCCCACTGAAGCTTTCTTT. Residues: CASSLWDRGPTEAFF. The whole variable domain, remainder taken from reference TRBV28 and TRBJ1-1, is DVKVTQSSRYLVKRTGEKVFLECVQDMDHENMFWYRQDPGLGLRLIYFSYDVKMKEKGDIPEGYSVSREKKERFSLILESASTNQTSMYLCASSLWDRGPTEAFFGQGTRLTVV.

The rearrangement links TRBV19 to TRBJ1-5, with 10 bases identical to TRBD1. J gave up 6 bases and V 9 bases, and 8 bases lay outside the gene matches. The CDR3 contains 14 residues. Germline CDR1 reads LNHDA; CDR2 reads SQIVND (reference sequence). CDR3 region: CASRKRDRGQPQHF. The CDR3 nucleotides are TGTGCCAGCAGGAAACGGGACAGGGGTCAGCCCCAGCATTTT.

The CDR3 bases are TGTGCCAGCAGCTCCCTATTCCGCGGAGGGCTTGGGGAGACCCAGTACTTC. This translates into CASSSLFRGGLGETQYF. The V gene is TRBV7-6, the J gene TRBJ2-5, with D possibly TRBD2 on 6 matching bases. Germline values: CDR1 SGHVS, CDR2 FNYEAQ. The CDR3 consists of 17 residues. The V and J ends lost 4 bases and 5 bases respectively, with 23 bases between them. The full variable domain, in which reference TRBV7-6 and TRBJ2-5 provide the parts outside the CDR3, is GAGVSQSPRYKVTKRGQDVALRCDPISGHVSLYWYRQALGQGPEFLTYFNYEAQQDKSGLPNDRFSAERPEGSISTLTIQRTEQRDSAMYRCASSSLFRGGLGETQYFGPGTRLLVL.

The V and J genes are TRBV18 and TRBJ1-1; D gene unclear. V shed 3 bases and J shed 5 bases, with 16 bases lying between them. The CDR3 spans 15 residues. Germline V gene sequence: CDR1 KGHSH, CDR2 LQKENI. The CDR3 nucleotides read TGTGCCAGCTCACCTTTAGTCGGGGATTGGACTGAAGCTTTCTTT. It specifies CASSPLVGDWTEAFF.

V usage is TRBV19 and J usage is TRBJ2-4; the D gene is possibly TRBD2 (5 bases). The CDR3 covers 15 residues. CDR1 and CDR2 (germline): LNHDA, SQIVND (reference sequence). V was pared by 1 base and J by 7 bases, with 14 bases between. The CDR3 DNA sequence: TGTGCCAGTAGTATAGGTCCAGAGGGCGTGAACATTCAGTACTTC. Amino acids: CASSIGPEGVNIQYF.

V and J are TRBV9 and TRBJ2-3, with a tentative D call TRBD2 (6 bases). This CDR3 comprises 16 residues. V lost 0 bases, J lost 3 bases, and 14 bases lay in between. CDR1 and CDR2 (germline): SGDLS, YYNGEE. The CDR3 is CASSVGVGGGTDTQYF. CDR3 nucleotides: TGTGCCAGCAGCGTAGGGGTGGGTGGGGGGACAGATACGCAGTATTTT.